The 30 T cell receptor beta chains reported below all come from one sample, sequenced in a study of T cell clonality in common variable immunodeficiency. Assay used: immunoSEQ multiplex PCR; TCRdb lists only in-frame clones, some missing. The data show about 52,000 clones, none appearing only once, with 2% to 2.5% held by the ten largest. The sequenced material came from peripheral blood mononuclear cells. The receptors shown here come from a person between 18 and 70 years old in good health.

This clone was seen repeatedly, ten times or more. The read finishes 3 residues shy of the CDR3 end, and the germline J gene is used to complete it. The rearrangement links TRBV6-4 to TRBJ2-1, with D possibly matching TRBD2 (5 bases). V was cut by 0 bases and J by 0 bases, with 6 bases left in between. The CDR3 totals 15 residues. Germline V lookup: CDR1 MRHNA, CDR2 SNTAGT. The covered CDR3 bases are TGTGCCAGCAGTGACTCAGCGGACTCCTACAATGAG. Translated, it gives CASSDSADSYNE. The whole CDR3 is CASSDSADSYNEQFF.

A word on this clone: The CDR3 end lies 3 residues beyond the end of the read and is filled in from the germline J gene. The chain carries TRBV7-2 and TRBJ1-3; a possible D gene is TRBD1 (5 bases). In germline, CDR1 is SGHTA, CDR2 FQGNSA. The CDR3 is made up of 15 amino acids. The germline V and J ends were trimmed by 5 bases and 2 bases, with 13 bases remaining between them. The CDR3 sequence: CASSMGTIPGNTIYF. CDR3 bases read: TGTGCCAGCAGCATGGGGACTATCCCTGGAAACACC.

A word on this clone: The CDR3 goes on 3 residues after the read ends, and that part is filled in from the germline J gene. V gene TRBV10-1 combines with J gene TRBJ2-1; 9 bases are shared with TRBD1. Germline loops: CDR1 WNHNN, CDR2 SYGVQD (reference sequence). V gave up 3 bases and J gave up 0 bases; unmatched junction bases: 12. This CDR3 has 19 residues. CDR3 DNA, as far as it was read: TGCGCCAGCAGTGATACTTTCAACAGGGGGCCCAGCTCCTACAATGAG. It encodes CASSDTFNRGPSSYNE. The entire CDR3 protein is CASSDTFNRGPSSYNEQFF.

By frequency in the sample, this clone is medium-sized. The observed sequence ends 3 residues before the CDR3 terminus, with the missing tail filled in from the germline J gene. The J gene is TRBJ2-7, the V gene TRBV19; 8 bases map to TRBD2. Germline V gene sequence: CDR1 LNHDA, CDR2 SQIVND (reference sequence). The ends lost 7 bases at V and 1 base at J; junction bases unmatched: 6. The CDR3 consists of 14 residues. Here the CDR3 reads CASKLSGTSYEQYF. The part of the CDR3 DNA that was read is TGTGCCAGTAAACTTAGCGGGACATCCTACGAG.

About this clone itself: The DNA ends 3 residues before the CDR3 does, and the rest of the CDR3 is filled in from the germline J gene. The chain joins TRBV19 to TRBJ2-3; D is possibly TRBD1 (6 bases). The CDR3 is 14 residues long. Germline V lookup: CDR1 LNHDA, CDR2 SQIVND (reference sequence). CDR3 loop: CASHRAYSNQPQYF. CDR3 DNA (partial): TGTGCCAGTCACAGGGCCTATAGCAATCAGCCG.

Many counts were recorded for this clone. The read ends 3 residues early relative to the CDR3; the germline J gene fills the gap. The rearrangement joins TRBV18 to TRBJ2-7, with TRBD1 matching over 8 bases. Germline values: CDR1 KGHSH, CDR2 LQKENI. This CDR3 has 16 residues. With V trimmed by 2 bases and J by 0 bases, 6 bases remained unmatched. CDR3 DNA, as far as it was read: TGTGCCAGCTCACCATTAGGCCAGGGGGCCTCCTACGAG. Translated, it gives CASSPLGQGASYE. The entire CDR3 protein is CASSPLGQGASYEQYF.

Partial CDR3 DNA: TGTGCCAGCTCACCACAAAGACTAGCGGGAGATTCTGGGGCCAACGTC. Its protein product is CASSPQRLAGDSGANV. The complete CDR3 sequence is CASSPQRLAGDSGANVLTF. The chain has TRBV18 and TRBJ2-6; 12 bases match TRBD2. The read comes to an end 3 residues before the CDR3 does, leaving the germline J gene to fill in the end. The CDR3 contains 19 residues. Trimming at V came to 1 base and at J to 1 base, leaving 5 bases not matched to a gene. The germline V gene has CDR1 KGHSH and CDR2 LQKENI.

Many counts were recorded for this clone. The DNA ends 3 residues before the CDR3 does, and the rest of the CDR3 is filled in from the germline J gene. The chain has TRBV2 and TRBJ2-7; 7 positions agree with TRBD1. V lost 4 bases to trimming and J lost 3 bases; unmatched junction nucleotides: 3. This CDR3 spans 13 amino acids. Germline V CDR1 and CDR2: SNHLY, FYNNEI. Here the CDR3 reads CASSGTGFYEQYF. Incomplete CDR3 DNA: TGTGCCAGCAGTGGGACAGGCTTCTACGAG.

There are many counts of this clone. Read coverage stops 3 residues before the CDR3 terminus; the germline J gene supplies the remainder. The rearrangement joins TRBV5-1 to TRBJ1-1; TRBD1 matches at 8 bases. J gave up 2 bases and V 0 bases, and 3 bases lay outside the gene matches. Germline assignment: CDR1 SGHRS and CDR2 YFSETQ. The CDR3 consists of 15 residues. CDR3 amino acids: CASSLGDRPNTEAFF. The sequenced part of the CDR3 DNA is TGCGCCAGCAGCTTGGGGGACAGGCCTAACACTGAA.

This clone was detected many times. The read terminates 3 residues before the CDR3 end, so the remaining end is supplied by the germline J gene. V usage is TRBV20-1 and J usage is TRBJ2-1, with 8 nucleotides matching TRBD1. CDR1 and CDR2 (germline): DFQATT, SNEGSKA (reference sequence). The CDR3 consists of 15 residues. Trimming at V came to 2 bases and at J to 5 bases, leaving 8 bases not matched to a gene. The CDR3 bases that were read are TGCAGTGCTAGACTCCAGGGGGCCTGGGACAATGAG. Protein: CSARLQGAWDNE. The complete CDR3 protein is CSARLQGAWDNEQFF.

This clone occurred a few times. Read coverage stops 3 residues before the CDR3 terminus; the germline J gene supplies the remainder. This chain uses TRBV7-2 with TRBJ2-7; TRBD1 matches at 8 bases. The CDR3 loop spans 15 amino acids. Losses at the gene ends were 1 base for V and 3 bases for J; bases not matched to a gene: 5. The germline V gene encodes CDR1 SGHTA and CDR2 FQGNSA. The CDR3: CASSLGTGSGYEQYF. The sequenced part of the CDR3 DNA is TGTGCCAGCAGCTTAGGGACAGGGAGCGGCTACGAG.

The sample holds many counts of this clone. The observed sequence ends 3 residues before the CDR3 terminus, with the missing tail filled in from the germline J gene. J is TRBJ1-1 and V is TRBV5-1, with no clear D. The V gene lost 4 bases and the J gene lost 1 base, with 8 bases spanning the gap. Looked up from germline, CDR1 is SGHRS and CDR2 is YFSETQ. The CDR3 loop spans 13 amino acids. CDR3 amino acids: CASSIDTNTEAFF. Incomplete CDR3 DNA: TGCGCCAGCAGCATAGACACGAACACTGAA.

This clone has a count of ten or more. The read finishes 3 residues shy of the CDR3 end, and the germline J gene is used to complete it. The J gene is TRBJ2-7, the V gene TRBV5-6; D might be TRBD2 (5 bases). The CDR3 totals 12 residues. V was pared by 4 bases and J by 4 bases, with 9 bases between. CDR1 SGHDT and CDR2 YYEEEE come from the germline V gene. Here the CDR3 reads CASSGLSYEQYF. The CDR3 bases that were read are TGTGCCAGCAGCGGACTGTCTTACGAG.

This clone has ten or more counts. The read halts 3 residues ahead of the CDR3 end, with the missing end drawn from the germline J gene. The rearrangement links TRBV19 to TRBJ1-1, with D tentatively TRBD1 (6 bases). CDR1 is LNHDA, CDR2 SQIVND, per germline (reference sequence). The V gene lost 8 bases and the J gene lost 1 base, with 14 bases spanning the gap. CDR3 length: 14 amino acids. CDR3 sequence: CASYRDRSNTEAFF. The sequenced part of the CDR3 DNA is TGTGCCAGTTATCGCGACAGGTCGAACACTGAA.

In its sample, this clone was seen many times. With the read ending 3 residues before the CDR3 end, the germline J gene is used to fill in that end. The chain is built from TRBV4-1 and TRBJ2-7; D gene uncertain. This CDR3 is 15 amino acids long. Trimming removed 1 base at V and 0 bases at J, with 10 bases between. Germline CDR1 reads MGHRA; CDR2 reads YSYEKL. Here the CDR3 reads CASSQVRLASYEQYF. The CDR3 DNA, read in part, is TGCGCCAGCAGCCAAGTTCGACTGGCCTCCTACGAG.

This clone was detected ten times or more. The read falls 3 residues short of the CDR3 end, and the missing part is taken from the germline J gene. The rearrangement links TRBV2 to TRBJ2-2; D is perhaps TRBD1 (6 bases). Per germline, CDR1 SNHLY and CDR2 FYNNEI. Trimming took off 6 bases at V and 3 bases at J, with 11 bases between the two ends. The CDR3 is 14 residues long. CDR3 bases read: TGTGCCAGCAGGCCACAGGGTTACACCGGGGAG. This translates into CASRPQGYTGE. In full, the CDR3 is CASRPQGYTGELFF. The variable domain in full, with the rest retrieved from reference TRBV2 and TRBJ2-2, is EPEVTQTPSHQVTQMGQEVILRCVPISNHLYFYWYRQILGQKVEFLVSFYNNEISEKSEIFDDQFSVERPDGSNFTLKIRSTKLEDSAMYFCASRPQGYTGELFFGEGSRLTVL.

Many counts were recorded for this clone. The read falls 3 residues short of the CDR3 end, and the missing part is taken from the germline J gene. This chain connects TRBV12-3 or TRBV12-4 to TRBJ2-1; D is unclear. CDR3 length: 14 amino acids. V lost 2 bases and J lost 1, with 6 bases in between. The CDR3 DNA, read in part, is TGTGCCAGCAGTTTAAGCAGGTCCTACAATGAG. This translates into CASSLSRSYNE. The complete CDR3 sequence is CASSLSRSYNEQFF.

Many counts were recorded for this clone. The read comes to an end 3 residues before the CDR3 does, leaving the germline J gene to fill in the end. The chain couples TRBV5-1 to TRBJ1-2; no clear D. The CDR3 sequence is 14 residues long. V was pared by 5 bases and J by 0 bases, with 11 bases between. Germline CDR1 is SGHRS and CDR2 is YFSETQ. The sequenced CDR3 bases are TGCGCCAGCAGTCCTACGCCCCCTAACTATGGC. This gives the protein CASSPTPPNYG. The CDR3 in its entirety is CASSPTPPNYGYTF. The full variable domain, completed using reference TRBV5-1 and TRBJ1-2, is KAGVTQTPRYLIKTRGQQVTLSCSPISGHRSVSWYQQTPGQGLQFLFEYFSETQRNKGNFPGRFSGRQFSNSRSEMNVSTLELGDSALYLCASSPTPPNYGYTFGSGTRLTVV.

About this clone: The missing CDR3 end, 3 residues past where the read stops, is filled in from the germline J gene. The rearrangement uses TRBV19 and TRBJ2-7, with TRBD1 matching 9 bases. The CDR3 is 12 residues long. Germline V gene data show CDR1 as LNHDA and CDR2 as SQIVND (reference sequence). Germline trimming cut 9 bases from V and 2 bases from J; bases unmatched to any gene: 2. CDR3 bases read: TGTGCCAGCCGGGACAGGGCCTACGAG. Protein: CASRDRAYE. The whole CDR3 region reads CASRDRAYEQYF.

With respect to this clone: The CDR3 end lies 3 residues beyond the end of the read and is filled in from the germline J gene. The rearrangement links TRBV23-1 to TRBJ2-7; D is perhaps TRBD2 (5 bases). TRBV23-1 qualifies as an ORF whose function is uncertain. The CDR3 is made up of 18 amino acids. V gave up 4 bases and J gave up 3 bases, with 25 bases separating them. CDR3 loop: CASSRPCTAVLLFYEQYF. Partial CDR3 DNA: TGCGCCAGCAGTCGTCCCTGCACAGCGGTCTTATTATTCTACGAG.

This clone came up many times. The read comes to an end 3 residues before the CDR3 does, leaving the germline J gene to fill in the end. V and J are TRBV12-3 or TRBV12-4 and TRBJ1-2, with TRBD1 as a possible D gene (5 bases). V lost 4 bases to trimming and J lost 3 bases, with 12 bases between them. The CDR3 runs 14 residues. The CDR3 bases that were read are TGTGCCAGCAGTTCCAGGGTGGCCGACTATGGC. It translates to CASSSRVADYG. The CDR3 as a whole reads CASSSRVADYGYTF.

Regarding this clone: Coverage ceases 3 residues before the CDR3 finishes, and the germline J gene fills in the end. The V gene is TRBV2, the J gene TRBJ2-2, with 12 bases that match TRBD2. Germline CDR1 reads SNHLY; CDR2 reads FYNNEI. V lost 6 bases, J lost 3 bases, and 2 bases stayed unmatched. The CDR3 extends over 15 amino acids. Here the CDR3 reads CASSRLAGDTGELFF. CDR3 DNA, as far as it was read: TGTGCCAGCAGCCGACTAGCGGGGGACACCGGGGAG.

The sample holds many counts of this clone. The sequence runs out 3 residues before the end of the CDR3; the remainder is reconstructed from the germline J gene. The genes are TRBV5-1 and TRBJ2-7; D possibly corresponds to TRBD1 (6 bases). V lost 0 bases to trimming and J lost 2 bases, with 12 bases between them. The CDR3 loop spans 15 amino acids. The germline gives CDR1 SGHRS, CDR2 YFSETQ. The part of the CDR3 DNA that was read is TGCGCCAGCAGCTTGGAAGGACAGACTACCTACGAG. This encodes CASSLEGQTTYE. In full, the CDR3 reads CASSLEGQTTYEQYF.

This clone was counted ten times or more. The missing CDR3 end, 3 residues past where the read stops, is filled in from the germline J gene. The genes are TRBV19 and TRBJ2-3, with 8 bases fitting TRBD2. Germline CDR1 and CDR2: LNHDA and SQIVND (reference sequence). J was trimmed by 3 bases and V by 5 bases; bases with no gene match: 4. The CDR3 totals 14 residues. The CDR3 loop reads CASSVPGGTDTQYF. The covered CDR3 bases are TGTGCCAGTAGTGTCCCGGGGGGGACAGATACG.

This clone was found a few times. The missing CDR3 end, 3 residues past where the read stops, is filled in from the germline J gene. This sequence joins TRBV19 and TRBJ2-5; D uncertain. V was pared by 3 bases and J by 5 bases, with 10 bases between. The CDR3 has 13 amino acids. From germline, CDR1 is LNHDA and CDR2 SQIVND (reference sequence). This CDR3 is CASSIAVLETQYF. CDR3 DNA, as far as it was read: TGTGCCAGTAGTATTGCGGTTTTGGAGACC.

This clone was observed a handful of times. The read finishes 3 residues shy of the CDR3 end, and the germline J gene is used to complete it. This rearrangement joins TRBV10-2 to TRBJ2-6; 12 bases fit TRBD1. The junction had 4 bases not matched to a gene; V was cut back by 7 bases and J by 3 bases. CDR3 length: 16 amino acids. Germline V gives CDR1 WSHSY, CDR2 SAAADI. The covered CDR3 bases are TGCGCCAGCACCCGGGACAGGGGGCTTGGGGCCAACGTC. Translated, it gives CASTRDRGLGANV. The full CDR3 protein reads CASTRDRGLGANVLTF.

On this clone: The sequence runs out 3 residues before the end of the CDR3; the remainder is reconstructed from the germline J gene. The chain employs TRBV5-1 and TRBJ2-7, with TRBD2 matching 8 bases. The CDR3 has 15 residues. CDR1 and CDR2 (germline): SGHRS, YFSETQ. The junction had 5 bases not matched to a gene; V was cut back by 1 base and J by 2 bases. CDR3 protein: CASSLTGGATYEQYF. The covered CDR3 bases are TGCGCCAGCAGCTTGACGGGGGGGGCGACCTACGAG.

This clone has ten or more counts. The sequence runs out 3 residues before the end of the CDR3; the remainder is reconstructed from the germline J gene. V gene TRBV24-1 combines with J gene TRBJ2-3; D call uncertain. With 9 bases removed from V and 0 bases from J, the gap between germline ends came to 12 bases. Looked up from germline, CDR1 is KGHDR and CDR2 is SFDVKD. The CDR3 sequence is 14 residues long. CDR3 DNA (partial): TGTGCCACCGCGAAAAGAGCTAGCACAGATACG. Its protein product is CATAKRASTDT. Given in full, the CDR3 is CATAKRASTDTQYF.

The sample holds many counts of this clone. The read halts 3 residues ahead of the CDR3 end, with the missing end drawn from the germline J gene. The V gene is TRBV5-1, the J gene TRBJ2-5, with a weak D call TRBD2 (6 bases). Deletions cut 4 bases from V and 1 base from J, with 14 bases between. This CDR3 spans 15 amino acids. Looked up from germline, CDR1 is SGHRS and CDR2 is YFSETQ. This CDR3 is CASSRIGGGQETQYF. Incomplete CDR3 DNA: TGCGCCAGCAGCCGCATCGGGGGAGGCCAAGAGACC.

This clone appeared many times. The part of the CDR3 DNA that was read is TGTGCCAGCAGCTTACTAGACAGGCTTCCCTACGAG. It codes for CASSLLDRLPYE. In full, the CDR3 reads CASSLLDRLPYEQYF. V and J are TRBV7-3 and TRBJ2-7; a possible D gene is TRBD1 (6 bases). The read terminates 3 residues before the CDR3 end, so the remaining end is supplied by the germline J gene. Looked up from germline, CDR1 is SGHTA and CDR2 is FQGTGA. V dropped 2 bases and J dropped 2 bases, with 13 bases sitting between them. This CDR3 contains 15 residues. Full variable domain (rest looked up from reference TRBV7-3 and TRBJ2-7): GAGVSQTPSNKVTEKGKYVELRCDPISGHTALYWYRQSLGQGPEFLIYFQGTGAADDSGLPNDRFFAVRPEGSVSTLKIQRTERGDSAVYLCASSLLDRLPYEQYFGPGTRLTVT.